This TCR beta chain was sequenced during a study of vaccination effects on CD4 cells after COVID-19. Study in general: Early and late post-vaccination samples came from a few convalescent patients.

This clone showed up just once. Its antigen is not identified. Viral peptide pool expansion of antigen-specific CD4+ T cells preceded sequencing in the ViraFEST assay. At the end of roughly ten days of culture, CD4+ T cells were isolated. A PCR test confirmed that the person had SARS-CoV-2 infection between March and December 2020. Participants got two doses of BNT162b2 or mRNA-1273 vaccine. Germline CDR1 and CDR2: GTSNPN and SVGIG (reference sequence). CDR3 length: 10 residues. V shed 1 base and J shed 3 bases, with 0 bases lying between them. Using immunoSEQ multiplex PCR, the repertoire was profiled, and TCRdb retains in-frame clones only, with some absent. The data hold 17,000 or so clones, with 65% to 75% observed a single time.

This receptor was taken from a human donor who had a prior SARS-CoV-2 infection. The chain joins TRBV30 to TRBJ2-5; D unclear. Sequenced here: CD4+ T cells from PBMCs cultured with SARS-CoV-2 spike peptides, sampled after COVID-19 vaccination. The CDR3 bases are TGTGCCTGGAGTGAAGAGACCCAGTACTTC. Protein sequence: CAWSEETQYF.